These T cell receptor beta chains were read from a single sample in a study of shared clonotypes between healthy human individuals. The assay was immunoSEQ multiplex PCR, and TCRdb's table has in-frame clones only and misses some. This sample has about 300,000 clones, with approximately 79% found just once. The sequencing sample was made of memory CD4+ T cells sorted from blood. The receptors shown here come from a man aged 25-45 years in good health. Both conserved end residues are part of each CDR3. A D gene is named only where the DNA matches it firmly. Clone size is stated in some rows and not others, as once, few, many or a class when expanded.

clone_size: once; v_call: TRBV7-8; j_call: TRBJ2-3; d_call: .; cdr3_nt: TGTGCCAGCAGCTTCAGGGCTACTAGCACAGATACGCAGTATTTT; cdr3_aa: CASSFRATSTDTQYF
clone_size: .; v_call: TRBV7-9; j_call: TRBJ1-6; d_call: .; cdr3_nt: TGTGCCAGCAGCTTAGCGGTAGGGTCTAATTCACCCCTCCACTTT; cdr3_aa: CASSLAVGSNSPLHF
clone_size: .; v_call: TRBV5-4; j_call: TRBJ2-7; d_call: TRBD2; cdr3_nt: TGTGCCAGCAGCTTGTCTAGCGGGAGTTACCGCTACTACGAGCAGTACTTC; cdr3_aa: CASSLSSGSYRYYEQYF
clone_size: few; v_call: TRBV6-1; j_call: TRBJ2-1; d_call: TRBD2; cdr3_nt: TGTGCCAGCAGTGATGGACTAGCGGGAAACAATGAGCAGTTCTTC; cdr3_aa: CASSDGLAGNNEQFF
clone_size: .; v_call: TRBV30; j_call: TRBJ2-7; d_call: .; cdr3_nt: TGTGCCTGGAGTCTGGGGGGATTGGATTACGAGCAGTACTTC; cdr3_aa: CAWSLGGLDYEQYF
clone_size: .; v_call: TRBV5-1; j_call: TRBJ2-7; d_call: .; cdr3_nt: TGCGCCAGCAGCTTGATGGGGGACCAAGCCTACGAGCAGTACTTC; cdr3_aa: CASSLMGDQAYEQYF
clone_size: few; v_call: TRBV7-2; j_call: TRBJ2-7; d_call: TRBD1; cdr3_nt: TGTGCCAGCAGCTGGAACAGGGGGCCCTACGAGCAGTACTTC; cdr3_aa: CASSWNRGPYEQYF
clone_size: .; v_call: TRBV5-6; j_call: TRBJ2-4; d_call: TRBD2; cdr3_nt: TGTGCCAGCAGCTTAATGACTAGCGTCCTCAATCAGTACTTC; cdr3_aa: CASSLMTSVLNQYF
clone_size: .; v_call: TRBV6-5; j_call: TRBJ1-1; d_call: .; cdr3_nt: TGTGCCAGCAGCGGGGACGGACGACTTAACACTGAAGCTTTCTTT; cdr3_aa: CASSGDGRLNTEAFF
clone_size: .; v_call: TRBV10-3; j_call: TRBJ2-2; d_call: .; cdr3_nt: TGTGCCATCAGTGAGTCCCCGGGACCGAACACCGGGGAGCTGTTTTTT; cdr3_aa: CAISESPGPNTGELFF
clone_size: few; v_call: TRBV4-3; j_call: TRBJ2-1; d_call: .; cdr3_nt: TGCGCCAGCAGCCAAGAAAGCGGGTTGGGTAGTGAGCAGTTCTTC; cdr3_aa: CASSQESGLGSEQFF
clone_size: .; v_call: TRBV2; j_call: TRBJ1-1; d_call: .; cdr3_nt: TGTGCCAGCAATGTAGCAAGGGGAGACACTGAAGCTTTCTTT; cdr3_aa: CASNVARGDTEAFF
clone_size: few; v_call: TRBV5-1; j_call: TRBJ2-2; d_call: .; cdr3_nt: TGCGCCAGCAGCTTGTACGGACAGAACACCGGGGAGCTGTTTTTT; cdr3_aa: CASSLYGQNTGELFF
clone_size: .; v_call: TRBV7-9; j_call: TRBJ2-6; d_call: .; cdr3_nt: TGTGCCAGCAGCCCTTACGGACAGTTCTCTGGGGCCAACGTCCTGACTTTC; cdr3_aa: CASSPYGQFSGANVLTF
clone_size: few; v_call: TRBV2; j_call: TRBJ2-2; d_call: .; cdr3_nt: TGTGCCAGCAGCGGGGACGGTTGGAACGGGGAGCTGTTTTTT; cdr3_aa: CASSGDGWNGELFF
clone_size: .; v_call: TRBV18; j_call: TRBJ1-3; d_call: .; cdr3_nt: TGTGCCAGCTCACCAGGGGCCTATGGAAACACCATATATTTT; cdr3_aa: CASSPGAYGNTIYF
clone_size: .; v_call: TRBV9; j_call: TRBJ2-3; d_call: .; cdr3_nt: TGTGCCAGCACCGGAATTGGAGATACGCAGTATTTT; cdr3_aa: CASTGIGDTQYF
clone_size: many; v_call: TRBV5-1; j_call: TRBJ1-4; d_call: .; cdr3_nt: TGCGCCAGCAGTACCAGGGGAGGTGGTGAAAAACTGTTTTTT; cdr3_aa: CASSTRGGGEKLFF
clone_size: .; v_call: TRBV5-1; j_call: TRBJ1-3; d_call: .; cdr3_nt: TGCGCCAGCAGCCCAGGTGCTGTTGGAAACACCATATATTTT; cdr3_aa: CASSPGAVGNTIYF
clone_size: .; v_call: TRBV2; j_call: TRBJ2-7; d_call: .; cdr3_nt: TGTGCCAGCAGTTCCTACGACCTGGCCCCCCAGTACTTC; cdr3_aa: CASSSYDLAPQYF
clone_size: .; v_call: TRBV5-1; j_call: TRBJ2-7; d_call: .; cdr3_nt: TGCGCCAGCAGGTTTGGGGCCCTGACGGACAGTCTGCGTCTCGACGAGCAGTACTTC; cdr3_aa: CASRFGALTDSLRLDEQYF
clone_size: .; v_call: TRBV18; j_call: TRBJ1-5; d_call: .; cdr3_nt: TGTGCCAGCTTCGGACAGCAGCCCCAGCATTTT; cdr3_aa: CASFGQQPQHF
clone_size: .; v_call: TRBV2; j_call: TRBJ1-5; d_call: .; cdr3_nt: TGTGCCAGCAAAGGGGAACTCTATAGCAATCAGCCCCAGCATTTT; cdr3_aa: CASKGELYSNQPQHF
clone_size: few; v_call: TRBV5-5; j_call: TRBJ1-4; d_call: .; cdr3_nt: TGTGCCAGCAGCCCCCTTGGGGGAGTAGAAAAACTGTTTTTT; cdr3_aa: CASSPLGGVEKLFF
clone_size: .; v_call: TRBV7-3; j_call: TRBJ2-1; d_call: TRBD2; cdr3_nt: TGTGCCAGCAGCTTAATGGCCGGGACTAGCGGGAGGATGACCAATGAGCAGTTCTTC; cdr3_aa: CASSLMAGTSGRMTNEQFF
clone_size: few; v_call: TRBV15; j_call: TRBJ1-5; d_call: .; cdr3_nt: TGTGCCACCAGCCCTTCCCTTGACAGGCCAGGTCAGCCCCAGCATTTT; cdr3_aa: CATSPSLDRPGQPQHF
clone_size: .; v_call: TRBV11-3; j_call: TRBJ2-1; d_call: .; cdr3_nt: TGTGCCAGCAGCTTTGAGGGGCGAGTATACAATGAGCAGTTCTTC; cdr3_aa: CASSFEGRVYNEQFF
clone_size: .; v_call: TRBV11-2; j_call: TRBJ2-1; d_call: TRBD2; cdr3_nt: TGTGCCAGCAGCTTTGCTAGCGGGAGTCGCTCCTACAATGAGCAGTTCTTC; cdr3_aa: CASSFASGSRSYNEQFF
clone_size: .; v_call: TRBV30; j_call: TRBJ2-5; d_call: .; cdr3_nt: TGTGCCTGGAGTGTAAGCAGGGTCCAGTACTTC; cdr3_aa: CAWSVSRVQYF
clone_size: few; v_call: TRBV28; j_call: TRBJ2-5; d_call: TRBD1; cdr3_nt: TGTGCCAGCAGCTCCGAGGGGTCGGGACAGCAAGAGACCCAGTACTTC; cdr3_aa: CASSSEGSGQQETQYF
clone_size: .; v_call: TRBV27; j_call: TRBJ2-7; d_call: .; cdr3_nt: TGTGCCAGCTATCGGCAGGGCTATCCCTACGAGCAGTACTTC; cdr3_aa: CASYRQGYPYEQYF
clone_size: .; v_call: TRBV11-3; j_call: TRBJ2-7; d_call: .; cdr3_nt: TGTGCCAGCAGCTTAGGGAACTCCTACGAGCAGTACTTC; cdr3_aa: CASSLGNSYEQYF
clone_size: .; v_call: TRBV2; j_call: TRBJ1-1; d_call: .; cdr3_nt: TGTGCCAGCAGTGACCAGGGCCGGGTCACTGAAGCTTTCTTT; cdr3_aa: CASSDQGRVTEAFF
clone_size: .; v_call: TRBV5-1; j_call: TRBJ2-7; d_call: .; cdr3_nt: TGCGCCAGCAGCCTCCATGAGTCCTACGAGCAGTACTTC; cdr3_aa: CASSLHESYEQYF
clone_size: .; v_call: TRBV19; j_call: TRBJ2-1; d_call: TRBD2; cdr3_nt: TGTGCCAGTAGTATAATCGAAGGACTAGTGGGAACTGAGCAGTTCTTC; cdr3_aa: CASSIIEGLVGTEQFF
clone_size: .; v_call: TRBV5-5; j_call: TRBJ2-7; d_call: TRBD2; cdr3_nt: TGTGCCAGCAGCTTGTTCTGGCTGGCTAGCGGGAGCGGCGAGCAGTACTTC; cdr3_aa: CASSLFWLASGSGEQYF
clone_size: once; v_call: TRBV5-1; j_call: TRBJ2-4; d_call: .; cdr3_nt: TGCGCCAGCAGCTTGGGCGGGTGGAGAAACATTCAGTACTTC; cdr3_aa: CASSLGGWRNIQYF
clone_size: .; v_call: TRBV30; j_call: TRBJ2-7; d_call: .; cdr3_nt: TGTGCCTTGCGGGGCTCCTACGAGCAGTACTTC; cdr3_aa: CALRGSYEQYF
clone_size: .; v_call: TRBV30; j_call: TRBJ1-2; d_call: .; cdr3_nt: TGTGCCTGGGGAACAGGGTTGCCCTATGGCTACACCTTC; cdr3_aa: CAWGTGLPYGYTF
clone_size: .; v_call: TRBV10-1; j_call: TRBJ2-3; d_call: .; cdr3_nt: TGCGCCAGCAGTGAGTCGGCAGGCTTCCCAGATACGCAGTATTTT; cdr3_aa: CASSESAGFPDTQYF